This T cell receptor beta chain was obtained from a study of cytotoxic CD8 clonotypes in ibrutinib-treated CLL. This clone was observed a single time. The CDR3 contains 17 residues. Germline V gene data show CDR1 as MDHEN and CDR2 as SYDVKM. V gave up 4 bases and J gave up 3 bases; unmatched junction bases: 12. Clones were sequenced by immunoSEQ multiplex PCR, and TCRdb holds only the in-frame ones, with some missing. The table records about 160,000 clones, 70% to 85% of them present only once. The sample was PBMCs, taken after 24 months of ibrutinib treatment. The clonotype was recovered from a human donor with chronic lymphocytic leukemia. The chain joins TRBV28 to TRBJ1-2, with 9 bases that match TRBD1. CDR3 residues: CASSSLPGTGIYYGYTF. As DNA, the CDR3 is TGTGCCAGCAGTTCACTTCCCGGGACAGGGATCTACTATGGCTACACCTTC.